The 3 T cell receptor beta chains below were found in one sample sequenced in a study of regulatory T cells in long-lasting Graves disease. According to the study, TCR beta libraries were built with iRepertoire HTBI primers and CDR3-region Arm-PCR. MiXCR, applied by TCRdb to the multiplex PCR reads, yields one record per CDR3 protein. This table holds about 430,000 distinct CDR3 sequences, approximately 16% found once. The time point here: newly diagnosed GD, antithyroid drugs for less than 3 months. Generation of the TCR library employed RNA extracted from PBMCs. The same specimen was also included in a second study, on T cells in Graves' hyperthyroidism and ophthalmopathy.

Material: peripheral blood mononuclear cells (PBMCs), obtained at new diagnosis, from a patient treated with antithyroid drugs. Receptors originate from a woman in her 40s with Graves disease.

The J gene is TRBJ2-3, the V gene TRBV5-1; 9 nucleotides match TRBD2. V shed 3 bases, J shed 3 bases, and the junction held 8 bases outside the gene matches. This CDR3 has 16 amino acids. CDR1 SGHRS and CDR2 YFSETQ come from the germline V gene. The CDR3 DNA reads TGCGCCAGCAGCTCGGGGTCTAGCGGGAAAACAGATACGCAGTATTTT. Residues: CASSSGSSGKTDTQYF.

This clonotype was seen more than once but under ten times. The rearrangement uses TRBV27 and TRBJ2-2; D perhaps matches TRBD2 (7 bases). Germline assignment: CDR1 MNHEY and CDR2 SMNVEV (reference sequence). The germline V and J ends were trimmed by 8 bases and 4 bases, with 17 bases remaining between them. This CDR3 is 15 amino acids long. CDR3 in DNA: TGTGCCAGCCGGATTGGGGGGGCGGCCACCGGGGAGCTGTTTTTT. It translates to CASRIGGAATGELFF.

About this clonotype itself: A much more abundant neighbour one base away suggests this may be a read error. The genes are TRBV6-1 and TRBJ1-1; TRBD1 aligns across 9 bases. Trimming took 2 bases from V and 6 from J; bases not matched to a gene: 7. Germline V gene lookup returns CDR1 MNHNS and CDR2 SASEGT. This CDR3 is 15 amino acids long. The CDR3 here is CASSELGQGGAEAFF. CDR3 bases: TGTGCCAGCAGTGAACTGGGACAGGGAGGGGCTGAAGCTTTCTTT.